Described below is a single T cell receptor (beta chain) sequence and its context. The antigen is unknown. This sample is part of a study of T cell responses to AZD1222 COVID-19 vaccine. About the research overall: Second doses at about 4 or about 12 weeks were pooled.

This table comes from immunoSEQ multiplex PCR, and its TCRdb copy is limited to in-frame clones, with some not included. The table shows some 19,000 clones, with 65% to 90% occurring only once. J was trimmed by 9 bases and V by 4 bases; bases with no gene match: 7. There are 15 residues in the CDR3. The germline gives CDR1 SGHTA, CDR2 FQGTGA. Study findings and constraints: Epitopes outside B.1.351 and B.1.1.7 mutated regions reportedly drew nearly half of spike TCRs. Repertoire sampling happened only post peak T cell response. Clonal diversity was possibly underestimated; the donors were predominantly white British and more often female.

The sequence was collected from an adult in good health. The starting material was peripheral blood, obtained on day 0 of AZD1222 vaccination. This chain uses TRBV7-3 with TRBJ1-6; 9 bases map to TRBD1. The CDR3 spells CASSSTGQGSSPLHF. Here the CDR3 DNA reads TGTGCCAGCAGCTCCACGGGACAGGGCAGTTCACCCCTCCACTTT.